This paragraph reports one T cell receptor beta chain. TCRdb's table, derived via immunoSEQ multiplex PCR, lists solely in-frame clones and lacks some. The data hold around 68,000 clones, with 80% to 90% observed a single time. CDR1 is SGHRS, CDR2 YFSETQ, per germline. The ends were cut back, 4 bases at V and 0 bases at J, with 13 bases in the middle. The CDR3 is 16 residues long. These data are taken from a study of blood T cell repertoires in COVID-19. Study background: Acute and convalescent COVID-19 samples came from the United States, Italy and Spain. T cells, B-cell-depleted T cells, or PBMCs supplied cDNA or gDNA.

This clonotype was sampled from a woman between 45 and 65 years old with acute or convalescent COVID-19. The chain couples TRBV5-1 to TRBJ1-4; tentatively, D is TRBD1 (6 bases). Material for sequencing was peripheral blood. The CDR3 loop reads CASSPQGVTTNEKLFF. The CDR3 bases are TGCGCCAGCAGCCCACAGGGAGTTACAACTAATGAAAAACTGTTTTTT.